This record looks at one T cell receptor beta chain sequence and its context. The J segment lost 9 bases and the V segment lost 5 bases, leaving 17 bases of the junction unmatched. CDR3 length: 17 residues. Germline loops: CDR1 MDHEN, CDR2 SYDVKM. Random-hexamer reverse transcription was applied to about 0.45 to 1 ug RNA. Amplification of TCR beta CDR3 spanned 54 Vbeta and 13 Jbeta via immunoSEQ multiplex PCR. In TCRdb, the immunoSEQ multiplex PCR reads were re-called with MiXCR into one record per CDR3 protein. Here the sample spans 350,000 to 550,000 distinct CDR3 sequences, 75% to 90% being singletons. The record originates from a study of CD8 T cells in Susac syndrome. The multiple sclerosis control group was made up of treatment-naive patients with stable or active relapsing-remitting disease.

This clonotype originated in a human donor with multiple sclerosis. Specimen: CD8+ T cells from PBMCs. The J gene is TRBJ2-1, the V gene TRBV28; 9 nucleotides line up with TRBD2. CDR3 nucleotides: TGTGCCAGCAGTCCACTCGGGCTAGCGGGAAAGGCGGGTGAGCAGTTCTTC. It specifies CASSPLGLAGKAGEQFF.